Below, 29 T cell receptor beta chains from the same sample are listed, as sequenced in a study of cytomegalovirus exposure and HLA in healthy donors (dated by TCRdb to 2015 to 2018). The library was obtained by the immunoSEQ multiplex PCR assay. For the multiplex PCR, a mixture combining 60 forward primers for TCR Vbeta segments and 13 reverse primers for TCR Jbeta segments was used. TCRdb limited this immuneACCESS table to in-frame rearrangements with V and J called. A share of clones is missing; checked studies link under half to unresolved V genes, and the rest is unexplained. This sample lists approximately 170,000 clones; 65% to 85% were detected once. The ten biggest clones cover 0.95% to 1.5% of the sample. Source material: PBMCs. These receptors were collected from a boy aged 2 to 9 in good health and CMV-seronegative.

This chain links TRBV13 with TRBJ2-1; 8 bases agree with TRBD2. The junction had 11 bases not matched to a gene; V was cut back by 5 bases and J by 5 bases. This CDR3 has 16 residues. Germline values: CDR1 PRHDT, CDR2 FYEKMQ (reference sequence). The CDR3 sequence is CASSLLGGAGHNEQFF. The CDR3 DNA reads as TGTGCCAGCAGCCTTCTCGGGGGGGCCGGGCACAATGAGCAGTTCTTC.

The V gene is TRBV7-2, the J gene TRBJ1-6; the match to TRBD1 covers 7 bases. Per the germline V gene, CDR1 is SGHTA and CDR2 is FQGNSA. With V trimmed by 5 bases and J by 8 bases, 9 bases remained unmatched. CDR3 length: 15 amino acids. CDR3 nucleotide sequence: TGTGCCAGCAGCCAGTTTGGGACAGACCATTCACCCCTCCACTTT. This sequence encodes CASSQFGTDHSPLHF.

The V and J genes are TRBV7-6 and TRBJ1-1; 9 bases are a match to TRBD1. J was trimmed by 1 base and V by 6 bases; bases with no gene match: 6. Germline V gene sequence: CDR1 SGHVS, CDR2 FNYEAQ. The CDR3 has 15 residues. Here the CDR3 reads CASSETGGPNTEAFF. Written as DNA, the CDR3 is TGTGCCAGCAGTGAAACAGGGGGCCCGAACACTGAAGCTTTCTTT.

The chain combines TRBV5-5 with TRBJ2-1, with D tentatively TRBD2 (7 bases). The germline V gene encodes CDR1 SGHKS and CDR2 YYEKEE (reference sequence). The CDR3 loop spans 15 amino acids. Between the trimmed V and J ends, which lost 2 bases and 2 bases, there was a span of 11 bases. CDR3 coding DNA: TGTGCCAGCAGCTTAGCGGGACAAGCCTACAATGAGCAGTTCTTC. It translates to CASSLAGQAYNEQFF.

For this clone: This specimen includes other DNA sequences encoding the same CDR3. The chain uses TRBV7-2 and TRBJ2-7; D remains ambiguous. CDR1 is SGHTA, CDR2 FQGNSA, per germline. V was clipped by 8 bases and J by 2 bases, with 10 bases between them. The CDR3 spans 12 residues. As DNA, the CDR3 is TGTGCCAGCTACACGCCCCCCTACGAGCAGTACTTC. Amino acids: CASYTPPYEQYF.

This chain uses TRBV19 with TRBJ2-7; possibly TRBD2 for D (6 bases). Germline V gives CDR1 LNHDA, CDR2 SQIVND (reference sequence). The length of the CDR3 is 14 residues. The V end lost 5 bases, the J end lost 2 bases, and 13 bases lay between the germline ends. This chain's CDR3 is CASSPGLLTYEQYF. The CDR3, as DNA: TGTGCCAGTAGTCCGGGACTCCTCACCTACGAGCAGTACTTC.

V gene TRBV7-9 combines with J gene TRBJ2-1; 7 bases match TRBD2. CDR1 SEHNR and CDR2 FQNEAQ come from the germline V gene (reference sequence). The ends lost 1 base at V and 6 bases at J; junction bases unmatched: 9. The CDR3 spans 16 residues. The CDR3 DNA reads as TGTGCCAGCAGCTTAGAGCGGGACGAGAGAACCAATGAGCAGTTCTTC. Its translation: CASSLERDERTNEQFF.

The genes are TRBV5-1 and TRBJ2-1, with 8 bases aligning to TRBD2. From germline, CDR1 is SGHRS and CDR2 YFSETQ. CDR3 length: 15 residues. The V segment lost 5 bases and the J segment 7 bases; nucleotides outside the gene matches: 11. The chain's CDR3 is CASRKVGGAVNEQFF. The CDR3 bases are TGCGCCAGCAGGAAGGTCGGGGGGGCCGTTAATGAGCAGTTCTTC.

This chain links TRBV11-2 with TRBJ2-7; perhaps TRBD1 as D (6 bases). Germline CDR1 SGHAT, CDR2 FQNNGV. The CDR3 sequence is 14 residues long. The V end lost 5 bases, the J end lost 2 bases, and 13 bases lay between the germline ends. Written as DNA, the CDR3 is TGTGCCAGCAGCCCTTGGACAGAGACCTACGAGCAGTACGTC. Residues: CASSPWTETYEQYV.

The chain recombines TRBV11-2 with TRBJ2-3, with 12 bases fitting TRBD2. V lost 4 bases to trimming and J lost 1 base; unmatched junction nucleotides: 3. Germline CDR1 is SGHAT and CDR2 is FQNNGV. CDR3 size: 16 residues. CDR3 DNA: TGTGCCAGCAGCTCCAGACTAGCGGGAGGCACAGATACGCAGTATTTT. Its protein is CASSSRLAGGTDTQYF.

The J gene is TRBJ2-1, the V gene TRBV27, with 12 positions matching TRBD2. Per the germline V gene, CDR1 is MNHEY and CDR2 is SMNVEV (reference sequence). The CDR3 spans 21 residues. J gave up 6 bases and V 5 bases, and 23 bases lay outside the gene matches. The CDR3 loop reads CASSRPSASGRALGSSNEQFF. DNA for the CDR3: TGTGCCAGCAGTCGCCCGTCGGCTAGCGGGAGGGCCTTAGGTAGTTCCAATGAGCAGTTCTTC.

This clone turned up a few times. The chain couples TRBV10-2 to TRBJ2-1, with 10 bases identical to TRBD2. The junction had 5 bases not matched to a gene; V was cut back by 6 bases and J by 0 bases. CDR1 is WSHSY and CDR2 is SAAADI in the germline V gene. This CDR3 region has 16 residues. The CDR3, as DNA: TGCGCCAGCAGGCTAGCGGGGGCGTCCTCCTACAATGAGCAGTTCTTC. Translated, it gives CASRLAGASSYNEQFF.

The chain carries TRBV6-6 and TRBJ2-7; 10 bases agree with TRBD2. CDR1 is MNHNY, CDR2 SVGAGI, per germline (reference sequence). CDR3 length: 15 residues. Unmatched junction bases numbered 11, after V lost 4 bases and J lost 8 bases. The CDR3 DNA reads as TGTGCCAGCAGTTCAGGGAGCGGGAGGGCCGGTAAGCAGTACTTC. Translated: CASSSGSGRAGKQYF.

The J gene is TRBJ2-4, the V gene TRBV7-8, with 10 bases fitting TRBD1. From germline, CDR1 is SGHVS and CDR2 FQNEAQ. This CDR3 spans 16 amino acids. Germline trimming cut 0 bases from V and 8 bases from J; bases unmatched to any gene: 7. CDR3 DNA sequence: TGTGCCAGCAGCTTAGCGGGGGACAGGGGTGTGGACATTCAGTACTTC. Protein product: CASSLAGDRGVDIQYF.

This clone was counted a few times. The chain links TRBV4-3 to TRBJ2-1, with D uncertain. V was shortened by 1 base and J by 5 bases, with 9 bases between the two germline ends. This CDR3 spans 14 amino acids. Germline CDR1 is LGHNA and CDR2 is YSLEER. CDR3 nucleotide sequence: TGCGCCAGCAGCCAAGTGAGTCTCAACAATGAGCAGTTCTTC. This translates into CASSQVSLNNEQFF.

This chain uses TRBV4-3 with TRBJ2-2, with 9 positions matching TRBD2. Per the germline V gene, CDR1 is LGHNA and CDR2 is YSLEER. V lost 5 bases to trimming and J lost 4 bases; unmatched junction nucleotides: 5. The CDR3 consists of 15 residues. Here the CDR3 reads CASSEGLAATGELFF. CDR3 DNA: TGCGCCAGCAGCGAGGGACTAGCTGCCACCGGGGAGCTGTTTTTT.

This clone appeared a few times. This chain connects TRBV19 to TRBJ1-1; D is possibly TRBD1 (5 bases). This CDR3 is built from 15 residues. Germline loops: CDR1 LNHDA, CDR2 SQIVND (reference sequence). V was shortened by 5 bases and J by 0 bases, with 13 bases between the two germline ends. DNA for the CDR3: TGTGCCAGTAGTCGCATGGACAATTTGAACACTGAAGCTTTCTTT. Residues: CASSRMDNLNTEAFF.

The chain uses TRBV6-1 and TRBJ1-1, with a weak D call TRBD1 (6 bases). V lost 3 bases and J lost 7, with 15 bases in between. The CDR3 runs to 14 residues. CDR1 is MNHNS and CDR2 is SASEGT in the germline V gene. CDR3 DNA: TGTGCCAGCAGTGACTCCTGGGGGCGAAATGAAGCTTTCTTT. Protein sequence: CASSDSWGRNEAFF.

This sequence joins TRBV11-2 and TRBJ1-2; no reliable D call. The CDR3 runs to 14 residues. Per germline, CDR1 SGHAT and CDR2 FQNNGV. Trimming removed 1 base from V and 2 bases from J, with 8 bases in between. The CDR3 DNA follows: TGTGCCAGCAGCTTAGGCGGAGCCAACTATGGCTACACCTTC. Protein: CASSLGGANYGYTF.

The V gene is TRBV28, the J gene TRBJ1-5; D is perhaps TRBD1 (6 bases). This CDR3 region has 14 residues. V lost 7 bases and J lost 3, with 13 bases in between. Germline V gene data show CDR1 as MDHEN and CDR2 as SYDVKM. CDR3 DNA sequence: TGTGCCAGCACCTTTTCAGGGGCCAATCAGCCCCAGCATTTT. It encodes CASTFSGANQPQHF.

The chain joins TRBV19 to TRBJ2-7; D is possibly TRBD1 (5 bases). This CDR3 has 14 residues. V lost 0 bases, J lost 2 bases, and 8 bases lay in between. Germline-derived CDR1 and CDR2 are LNHDA and SQIVND (reference sequence). The CDR3: CASSIDLQAYEQYF. The CDR3 DNA reads as TGTGCCAGTAGTATAGATCTACAGGCCTACGAGCAGTACTTC.

V usage is TRBV2 and J usage is TRBJ2-3; TRBD2 matches 14 bases. Germline CDR1 reads SNHLY; CDR2 reads FYNNEI. The CDR3 loop spans 14 amino acids. V was clipped by 11 bases and J by 0 bases; unmatched bases: 1. The CDR3 bases are TGTGCCGGACTAGCGGGGGGTAGCACAGATACGCAGTATTTT. This gives the protein CAGLAGGSTDTQYF.

The J gene is TRBJ2-3, the V gene TRBV5-4; 9 nucleotides align to TRBD2. V was pared by 4 bases and J by 2 bases, with 14 bases of the junction left unmatched. Germline CDR1 SGHNT, CDR2 YYREEE (reference sequence). The CDR3 loop spans 18 amino acids. The CDR3 sequence: CASSHGVAGVYSTDTQYF. As DNA, the CDR3 is TGTGCCAGCAGCCACGGAGTAGCGGGAGTGTATTCCACAGATACGCAGTATTTT.

The chain employs TRBV20-1 and TRBJ1-2; D possibly corresponds to TRBD1 (6 bases). Deletions cut 1 base from V and 6 bases from J, with 6 bases between. Germline V lookup: CDR1 DFQATT, CDR2 SNEGSKA (reference sequence). This CDR3 contains 11 residues. The chain's CDR3 is CSARAGDGYTF. The DNA of the CDR3 is TGCAGTGCTAGAGCAGGGGATGGCTACACCTTC.

The genes are TRBV19 and TRBJ1-2; a possible D gene is TRBD1 (6 bases). Germline CDR1 LNHDA, CDR2 SQIVND (reference sequence). Trimming left V 8 bases short and J 4 bases short, with 14 bases between. CDR3 length: 13 residues. The CDR3 bases are TGTGCCAGTTCACAGGGTTACTCCTATGGCTACACCTTC. Its translation is CASSQGYSYGYTF. Filled out from reference TRBV19 and TRBJ1-2, the complete variable domain reads DGGITQSPKYLFRKEGQNVTLSCEQNLNHDAMYWYRQDPGQGLRLIYYSQIVNDFQKGDIAEGYSVSREKKESFPLTVTSAQKNPTAFYLCASSQGYSYGYTFGSGTRLTVV.

The chain recombines TRBV27 with TRBJ2-1; D might be TRBD1 (5 bases). This CDR3 comprises 13 residues. V gave up 7 bases and J gave up 1 base, with 8 bases separating them. Germline values: CDR1 MNHEY, CDR2 SMNVEV (reference sequence). CDR3 region: CASTPGSYNEQFF. The CDR3 DNA reads as TGTGCCAGCACACCAGGGTCCTACAATGAGCAGTTCTTC.

The rearrangement uses TRBV20-1 and TRBJ1-1; no definite D call. The CDR3 loop spans 11 amino acids. Germline assignment: CDR1 DFQATT and CDR2 SNEGSKA (reference sequence). V shed 7 bases and J shed 4 bases, with 10 bases lying between them. The CDR3 coding sequence is TGCAGTGTTGGAGTTTTCACTGAAGCTTTCTTT. Its translation is CSVGVFTEAFF.

This chain uses TRBV28 with TRBJ2-5; D is perhaps TRBD1 (6 bases). The length of the CDR3 is 14 residues. Germline-derived CDR1 and CDR2 are MDHEN and SYDVKM. Trimming pared 2 bases from V and 4 bases from J, leaving 11 bases between. As DNA, the CDR3 is TGTGCCAGCAGTTTAAGAGGGGGTACAGAGACCCAGTACTTC. Protein sequence: CASSLRGGTETQYF.

This chain connects TRBV19 to TRBJ2-4, with TRBD2 matching over 7 bases. The CDR3 contains 18 residues. The junction had 13 bases not matched to a gene; V was cut back by 5 bases and J by 0 bases. In germline, CDR1 is LNHDA, CDR2 SQIVND (reference sequence). CDR3 nucleotide sequence: TGTGCCAGTAGTCGGGGCGCTCGGGGGGTCCTAGCCAAAAACATTCAGTACTTC. This sequence encodes CASSRGARGVLAKNIQYF.